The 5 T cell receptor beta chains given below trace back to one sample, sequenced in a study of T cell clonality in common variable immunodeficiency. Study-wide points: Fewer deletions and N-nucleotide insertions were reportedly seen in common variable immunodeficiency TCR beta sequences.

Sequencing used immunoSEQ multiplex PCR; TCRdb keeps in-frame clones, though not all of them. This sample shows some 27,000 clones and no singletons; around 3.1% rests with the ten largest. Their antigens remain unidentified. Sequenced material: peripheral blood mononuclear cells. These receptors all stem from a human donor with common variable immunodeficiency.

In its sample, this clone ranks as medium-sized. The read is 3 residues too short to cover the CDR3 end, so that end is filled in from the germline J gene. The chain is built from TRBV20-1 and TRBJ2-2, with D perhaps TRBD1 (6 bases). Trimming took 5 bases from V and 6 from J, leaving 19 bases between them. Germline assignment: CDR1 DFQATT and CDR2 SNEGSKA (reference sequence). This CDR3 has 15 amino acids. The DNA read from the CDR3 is TGCAGTGCTTCAGACATGACAGGAAATGCCGGGGAG. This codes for CSASDMTGNAGE. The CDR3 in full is CSASDMTGNAGELFF.

The CDR3 sequence is CAWTSLDRGSYNSPLHF. The CDR3 DNA, read in part, is TGTGCCTGGACTTCGTTGGACAGGGGCTCCTATAATTCACCC. The rearrangement joins TRBV30 to TRBJ1-6; 9 positions agree with TRBD1. The CDR3 goes on 3 residues after the read ends, and that part is filled in from the germline J gene. With 4 bases clipped from V and 0 bases from J, the junction kept 7 bases outside the gene matches. Germline V gene data show CDR1 as GTSNPN and CDR2 as SVGIG (reference sequence). The CDR3 covers 17 residues.

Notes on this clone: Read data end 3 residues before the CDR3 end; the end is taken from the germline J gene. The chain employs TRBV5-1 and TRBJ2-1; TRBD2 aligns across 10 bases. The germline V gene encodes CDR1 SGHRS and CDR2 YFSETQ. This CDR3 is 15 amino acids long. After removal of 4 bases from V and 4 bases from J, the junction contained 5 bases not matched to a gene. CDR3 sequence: CASSISGGLYNEQFF. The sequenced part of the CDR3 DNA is TGCGCCAGCAGCATTAGCGGGGGGCTATACAATGAG.

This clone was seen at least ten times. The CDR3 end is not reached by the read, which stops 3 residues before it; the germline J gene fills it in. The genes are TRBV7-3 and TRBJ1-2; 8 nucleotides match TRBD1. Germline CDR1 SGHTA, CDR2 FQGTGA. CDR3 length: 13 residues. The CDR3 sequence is CASSSGQDLGYTF. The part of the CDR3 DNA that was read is TGTGCCAGCAGCTCGGGACAGGACTTAGGC. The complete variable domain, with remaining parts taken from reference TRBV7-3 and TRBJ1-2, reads GAGVSQTPSNKVTEKGKYVELRCDPISGHTALYWYRQSLGQGPEFLIYFQGTGAADDSGLPNDRFFAVRPEGSVSTLKIQRTERGDSAVYLCASSSGQDLGYTFGSGTRLTVV.

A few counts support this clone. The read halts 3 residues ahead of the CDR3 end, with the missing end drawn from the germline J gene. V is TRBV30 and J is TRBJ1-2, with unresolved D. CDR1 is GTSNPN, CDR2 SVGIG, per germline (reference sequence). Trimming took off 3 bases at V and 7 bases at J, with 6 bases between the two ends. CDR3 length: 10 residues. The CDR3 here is CAWSAAGYTF. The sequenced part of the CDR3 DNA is TGTGCCTGGAGCGCGGCTGGC.